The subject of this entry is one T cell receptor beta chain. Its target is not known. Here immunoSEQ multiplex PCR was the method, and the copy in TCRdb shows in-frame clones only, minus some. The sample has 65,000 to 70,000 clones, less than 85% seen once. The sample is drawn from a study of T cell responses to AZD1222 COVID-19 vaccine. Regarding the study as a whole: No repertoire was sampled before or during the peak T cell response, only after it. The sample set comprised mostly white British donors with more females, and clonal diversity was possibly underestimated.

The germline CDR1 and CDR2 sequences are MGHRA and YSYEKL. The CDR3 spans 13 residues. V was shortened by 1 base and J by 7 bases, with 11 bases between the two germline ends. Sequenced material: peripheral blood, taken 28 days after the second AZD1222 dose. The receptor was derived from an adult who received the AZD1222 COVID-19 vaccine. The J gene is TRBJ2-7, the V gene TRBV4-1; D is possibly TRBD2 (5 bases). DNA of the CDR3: TGCGCCAGCAGCCAAGGAAATGGCGGGGAGCAGTACTTC. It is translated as CASSQGNGGEQYF.